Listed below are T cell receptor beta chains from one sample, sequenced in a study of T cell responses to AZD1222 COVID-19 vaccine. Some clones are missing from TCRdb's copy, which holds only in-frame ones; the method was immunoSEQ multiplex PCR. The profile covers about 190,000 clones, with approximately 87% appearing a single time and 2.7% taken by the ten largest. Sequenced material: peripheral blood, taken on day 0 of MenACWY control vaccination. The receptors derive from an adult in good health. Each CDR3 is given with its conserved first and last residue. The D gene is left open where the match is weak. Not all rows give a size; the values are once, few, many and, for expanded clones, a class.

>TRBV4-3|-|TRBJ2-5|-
TGCGCCAGCAGCCAAGAACAGGGAGAGACCCAGTACTTC
CASSQEQGETQYF
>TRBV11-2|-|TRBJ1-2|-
TGTGCCAGCAGCTTAGATATCGGAGTGAACTATGGCTACACCTTC
CASSLDIGVNYGYTF
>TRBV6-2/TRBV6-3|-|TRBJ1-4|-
TGTGCCAGCAGCCGGACTGGCCGGGAAAAACTGTTTTTT
CASSRTGREKLFF
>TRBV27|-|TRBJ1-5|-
TGTGCCAGCAGTCATGGAGGGCAGCCCCAGCATTTT
CASSHGGQPQHF
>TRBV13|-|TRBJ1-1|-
TGTGCCAGCCTTTTTAAGAACACTGAAGCTTTCTTT
CASLFKNTEAFF
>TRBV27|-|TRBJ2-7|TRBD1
TGTGCCAGCAGTTTCGGGACAGGCTCCTACGAGCAGTACTTC
CASSFGTGSYEQYF
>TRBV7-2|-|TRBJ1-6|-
TGTGCCAGCAGCTTAGTGGGGGGAGGGCACGGAAATTCACCCCTCCACTTT
CASSLVGGGHGNSPLHF
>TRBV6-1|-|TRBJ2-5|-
TGTGCCAGCAGTGAACTGGGGGGCGAACAAGAGACCCAGTACTTC
CASSELGGEQETQYF
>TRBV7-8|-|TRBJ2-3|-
TGTGCCAGCAGCTCTCGTGGCAGGGGGGAAGATACGCAGTATTTT
CASSSRGRGEDTQYF
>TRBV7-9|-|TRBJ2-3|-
TGTGCCAGCAGCCCCCTAAGCACAGATACGCAGTATTTT
CASSPLSTDTQYF
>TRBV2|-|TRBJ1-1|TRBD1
TGTGCCAGCAGTGGGCAGGGGGCTGCTTTCTTT
CASSGQGAAFF
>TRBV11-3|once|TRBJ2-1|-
TGTGCCAGCAGCTTAGGCAAGAGCTCCTACAATGAGCAGTTCTTC
CASSLGKSSYNEQFF
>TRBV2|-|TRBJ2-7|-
TGTGCCAGCAGTGGGTCAGCTGCTAACTCCTACGAGCAGTACTTC
CASSGSAANSYEQYF
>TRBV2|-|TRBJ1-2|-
TGTGCCAGCGGACGAAAGACAGCTGGCTACACCTTC
CASGRKTAGYTF
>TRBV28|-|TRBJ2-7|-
TGTGCCAGCAGTTTGTGGAGGGGGAACTCCTACGAGCAGTACTTC
CASSLWRGNSYEQYF
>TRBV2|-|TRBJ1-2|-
TGTGCCAGCAGTGCCGAAGCTAACTATGGCTACACCTTC
CASSAEANYGYTF
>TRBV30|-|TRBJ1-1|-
TGTGCCTGGAGTGCGGACCGGGGACAATCCCGAAAGCTCGACACTGAAGCTTTCTTT
CAWSADRGQSRKLDTEAFF
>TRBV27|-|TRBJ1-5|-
TGTGCCAGCAGTTTAACCGGAATTAATCAGCCCCAGCATTTT
CASSLTGINQPQHF
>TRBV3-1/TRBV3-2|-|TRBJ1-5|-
TGTGCCAGCAGCCAAGATAGGGCACTTCAGCCCCAGCATTTT
CASSQDRALQPQHF
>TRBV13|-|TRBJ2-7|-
TGTGCCAGCAGCTTAGGGCCCGACCAGCAGTACTTC
CASSLGPDQQYF
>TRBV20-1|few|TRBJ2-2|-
TGCAGTGCTACCCAGGGCGGGGAGCTGTTTTTT
CSATQGGELFF
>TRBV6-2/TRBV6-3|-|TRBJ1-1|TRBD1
TGTGCCAGCAGTTACCCCGCGGACAGGGGAAATAGGGGGTTAACTGAAGCTTTCTTT
CASSYPADRGNRGLTEAFF
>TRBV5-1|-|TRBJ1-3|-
TGCGCCAGCAGGAAAGGAGACCGTGGCACTGGAAACACCATATATTTT
CASRKGDRGTGNTIYF
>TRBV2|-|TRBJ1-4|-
TGTGCCAGCAAGAAACTAGGGGAAAGTGAAAAACTGTTTTTT
CASKKLGESEKLFF
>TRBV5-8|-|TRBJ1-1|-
TGTGCCAGCAGCTTGAAACGACTAAACAGGATCCCTTCGATGAACACTGAAGCTTTCTTT
CASSLKRLNRIPSMNTEAFF
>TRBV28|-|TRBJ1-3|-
TGTGCCAGCAGTTCCGGGACGGTCTATGGAAACACCATATATTTT
CASSSGTVYGNTIYF
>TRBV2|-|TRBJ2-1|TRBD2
TGTGCCAGCCCATTACTAGCGGGGGGGTACGATGAGCAGTTCTTC
CASPLLAGGYDEQFF
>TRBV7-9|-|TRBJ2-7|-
TGTGCCAGCAGCTTAGGCGGACATGGGCCCGAGAGCTCCTACGAGCAGTACTTC
CASSLGGHGPESSYEQYF
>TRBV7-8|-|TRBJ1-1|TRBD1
TGTGCCAGCAGCCTAGGGACAGCCGAAGCTTTCTTT
CASSLGTAEAFF
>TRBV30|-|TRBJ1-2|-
TGTGCCTGGAGTCCGTTGGGGGACGGCTACACCTTC
CAWSPLGDGYTF
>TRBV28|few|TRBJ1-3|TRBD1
TGTGCCAGCAACGCACAGGGGAGTAGCCACACCATATATTTT
CASNAQGSSHTIYF
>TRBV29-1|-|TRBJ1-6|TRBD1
TGCAGCGTTGAAAACCCCCCGGGACAGCTCGGGTCCTATAATTCACCCCTCCACTTT
CSVENPPGQLGSYNSPLHF
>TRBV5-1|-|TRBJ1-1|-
TGCGCCAGCAGCTTGGAAGCCAAGAACACTGAAGCTTTCTTT
CASSLEAKNTEAFF
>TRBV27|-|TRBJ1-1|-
TGTGCCAGCGGGCGAACAACGAACACTGAAGCTTTCTTT
CASGRTTNTEAFF
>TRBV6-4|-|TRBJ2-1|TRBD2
TGTGCCAGCAGCGGACTAGTTTTCCACAATGAGCAGTTCTTC
CASSGLVFHNEQFF
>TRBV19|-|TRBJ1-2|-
TGTGCCAGTAGTGACAGGCTTTTCTATGGCTACACCTTC
CASSDRLFYGYTF
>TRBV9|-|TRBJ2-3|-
TGTGCCAGCACCGTAGGGGCGGGTGCCATTACGGATACGCAGTATTTT
CASTVGAGAITDTQYF
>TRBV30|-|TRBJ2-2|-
TGTGCCTGGAGTGGAGGAGGGTGGGACACCGGGGAGCTGTTTTTT
CAWSGGGWDTGELFF
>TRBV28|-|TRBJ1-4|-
TGTGCCAGCATAGGGGTCTCAACTAATGAAAAACTGTTTTTT
CASIGVSTNEKLFF
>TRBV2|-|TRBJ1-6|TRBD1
TGTGCCAGCAGACAGGGGAATTCACCCCTCCACTTT
CASRQGNSPLHF
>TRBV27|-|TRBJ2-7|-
TGTGCCAGCAGTTTGAAGGGGGCGGGAGAGCAGTACTTC
CASSLKGAGEQYF
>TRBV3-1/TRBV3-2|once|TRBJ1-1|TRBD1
TGTGCCAGCAGCCAACTGACAGGGGGAAGTCGAAGCACTGAAGCTTTCTTT
CASSQLTGGSRSTEAFF